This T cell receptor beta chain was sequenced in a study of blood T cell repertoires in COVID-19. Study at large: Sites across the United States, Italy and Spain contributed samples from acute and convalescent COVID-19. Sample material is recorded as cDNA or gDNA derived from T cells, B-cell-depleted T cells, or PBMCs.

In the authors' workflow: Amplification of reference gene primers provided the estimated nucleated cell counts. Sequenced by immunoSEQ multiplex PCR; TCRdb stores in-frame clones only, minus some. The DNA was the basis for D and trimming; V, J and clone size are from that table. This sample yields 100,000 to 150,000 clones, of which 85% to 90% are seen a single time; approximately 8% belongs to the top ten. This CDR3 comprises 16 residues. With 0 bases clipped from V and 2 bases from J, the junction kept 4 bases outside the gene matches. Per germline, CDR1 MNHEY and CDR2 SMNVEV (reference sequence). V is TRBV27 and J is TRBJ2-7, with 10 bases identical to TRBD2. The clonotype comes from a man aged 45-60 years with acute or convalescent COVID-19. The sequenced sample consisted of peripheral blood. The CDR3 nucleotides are TGTGCCAGCAGTTTATCCGCAGGACTAGCGGCCTACGAGCAGTACTTC. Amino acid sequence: CASSLSAGLAAYEQYF.